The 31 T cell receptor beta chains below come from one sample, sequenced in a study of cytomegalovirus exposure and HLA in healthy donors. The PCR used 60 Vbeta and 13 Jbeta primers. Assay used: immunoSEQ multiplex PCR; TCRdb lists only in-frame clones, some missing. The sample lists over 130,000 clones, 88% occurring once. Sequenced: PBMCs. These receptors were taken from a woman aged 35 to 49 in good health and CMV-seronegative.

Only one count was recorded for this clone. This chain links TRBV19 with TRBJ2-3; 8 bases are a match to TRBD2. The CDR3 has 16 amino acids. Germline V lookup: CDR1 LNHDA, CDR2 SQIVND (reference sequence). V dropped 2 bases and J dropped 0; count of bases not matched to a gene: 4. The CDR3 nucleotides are TGTGCCAGTAGTATATTCGGGAGGGTAAGCACAGATACGCAGTATTTT. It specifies CASSIFGRVSTDTQYF.

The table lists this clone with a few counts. The CDR3 coding sequence is TGCGCCAGCAGCGTCGGACAGCCTGGGGCGTACGAGCAGTACTTC. Its translation is CASSVGQPGAYEQYF. The chain combines TRBV5-1 with TRBJ2-7; D is possibly TRBD1 (6 bases). The CDR3 is 15 amino acids. The ends were cut back, 4 bases at V and 4 bases at J, with 18 bases in the middle. Germline lookup yields CDR1 SGHRS and CDR2 YFSETQ.

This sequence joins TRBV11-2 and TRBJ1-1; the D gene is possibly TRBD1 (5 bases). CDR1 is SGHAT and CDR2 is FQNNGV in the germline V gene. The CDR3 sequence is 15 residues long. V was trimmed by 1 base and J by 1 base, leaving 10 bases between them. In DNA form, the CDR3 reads TGTGCCAGCAGCTTAGTCCTCCAGGGGAACACTGAAGCTTTCTTT. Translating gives CASSLVLQGNTEAFF.

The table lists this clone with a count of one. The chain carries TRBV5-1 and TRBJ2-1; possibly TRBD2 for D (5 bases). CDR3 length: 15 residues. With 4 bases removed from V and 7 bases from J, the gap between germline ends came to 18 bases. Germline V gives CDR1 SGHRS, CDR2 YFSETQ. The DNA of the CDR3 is TGCGCCAGCAGCCTGACTAATGGTTTACAGAATGAGCAGTTCTTC. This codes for CASSLTNGLQNEQFF.

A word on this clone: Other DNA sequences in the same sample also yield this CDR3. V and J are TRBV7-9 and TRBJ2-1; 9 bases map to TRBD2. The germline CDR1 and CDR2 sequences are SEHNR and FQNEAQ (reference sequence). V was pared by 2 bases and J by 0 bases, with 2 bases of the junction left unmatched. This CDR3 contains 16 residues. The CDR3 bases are TGTGCCAGCAGCTTATCACTAGCGGGCTCCTACAATGAGCAGTTCTTC. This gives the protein CASSLSLAGSYNEQFF.

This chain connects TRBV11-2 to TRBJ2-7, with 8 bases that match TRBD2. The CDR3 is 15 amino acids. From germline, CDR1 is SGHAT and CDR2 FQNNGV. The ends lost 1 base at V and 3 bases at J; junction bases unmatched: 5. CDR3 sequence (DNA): TGTGCCAGCAGCTTAGGTCGCACTAGCGGCTACGAGCAGTACTTC. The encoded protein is CASSLGRTSGYEQYF.

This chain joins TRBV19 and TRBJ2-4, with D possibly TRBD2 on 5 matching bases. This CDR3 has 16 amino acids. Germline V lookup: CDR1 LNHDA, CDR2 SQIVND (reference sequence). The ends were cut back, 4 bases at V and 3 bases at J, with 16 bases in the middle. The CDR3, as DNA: TGTGCCAGTAGTAAGGTGGGAGATTTTGGCAAAAACATTCAGTACTTC. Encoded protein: CASSKVGDFGKNIQYF.

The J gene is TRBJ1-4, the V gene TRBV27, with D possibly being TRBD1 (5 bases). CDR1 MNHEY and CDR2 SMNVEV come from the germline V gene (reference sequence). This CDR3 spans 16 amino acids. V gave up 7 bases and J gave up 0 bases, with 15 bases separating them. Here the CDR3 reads CASMVAQGPTNEKLFF. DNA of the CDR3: TGTGCCAGCATGGTCGCGCAGGGCCCAACTAATGAAAAACTGTTTTTT.

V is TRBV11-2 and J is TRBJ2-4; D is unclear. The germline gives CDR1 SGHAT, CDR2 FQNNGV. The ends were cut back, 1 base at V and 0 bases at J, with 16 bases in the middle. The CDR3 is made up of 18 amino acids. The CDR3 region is CASSLVPPGTLAKNIQYF. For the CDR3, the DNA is TGTGCCAGCAGCTTAGTTCCCCCAGGAACTCTAGCCAAAAACATTCAGTACTTC.

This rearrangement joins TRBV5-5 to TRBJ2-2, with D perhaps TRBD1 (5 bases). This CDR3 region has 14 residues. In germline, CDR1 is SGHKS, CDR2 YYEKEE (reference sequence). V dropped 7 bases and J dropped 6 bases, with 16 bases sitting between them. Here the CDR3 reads CASLGQGIAGELFF. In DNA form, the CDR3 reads TGTGCCAGCTTGGGCCAGGGAATTGCCGGGGAGCTGTTTTTT.

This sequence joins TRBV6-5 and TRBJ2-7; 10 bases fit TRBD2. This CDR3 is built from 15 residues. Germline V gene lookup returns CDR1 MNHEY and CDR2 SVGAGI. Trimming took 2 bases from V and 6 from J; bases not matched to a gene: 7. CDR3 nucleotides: TGTGCCAGCAGTTACCGGACTAGCGGAAGGGGCGAGCAGTACTTC. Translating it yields CASSYRTSGRGEQYF.

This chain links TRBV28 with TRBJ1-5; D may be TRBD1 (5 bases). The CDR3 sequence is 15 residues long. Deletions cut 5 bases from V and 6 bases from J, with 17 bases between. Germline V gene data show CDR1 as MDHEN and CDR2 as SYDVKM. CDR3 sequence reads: CASSGVLGEGQPQHF. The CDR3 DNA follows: TGTGCCAGCAGTGGGGTGTTAGGGGAAGGTCAGCCCCAGCATTTT. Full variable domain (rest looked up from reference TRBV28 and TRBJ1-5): DVKVTQSSRYLVKRTGEKVFLECVQDMDHENMFWYRQDPGLGLRLIYFSYDVKMKEKGDIPEGYSVSREKKERFSLILESASTNQTSMYLCASSGVLGEGQPQHFGDGTRLSIL.

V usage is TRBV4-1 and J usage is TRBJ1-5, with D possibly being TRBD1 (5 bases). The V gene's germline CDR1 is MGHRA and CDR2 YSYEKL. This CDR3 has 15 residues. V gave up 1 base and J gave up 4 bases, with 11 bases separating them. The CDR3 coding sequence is TGCGCCAGCAGCCAAGTAATGACAGAGAATCAGCCCCAGCATTTT. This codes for CASSQVMTENQPQHF.

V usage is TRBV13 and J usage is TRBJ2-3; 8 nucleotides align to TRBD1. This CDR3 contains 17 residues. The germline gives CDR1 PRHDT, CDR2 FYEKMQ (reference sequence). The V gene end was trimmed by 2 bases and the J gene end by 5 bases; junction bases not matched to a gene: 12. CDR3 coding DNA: TGTGCCAGCAGCTTAAGGGTCCAAGGACAGGGATTAGATACGCAGTATTTT. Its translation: CASSLRVQGQGLDTQYF.

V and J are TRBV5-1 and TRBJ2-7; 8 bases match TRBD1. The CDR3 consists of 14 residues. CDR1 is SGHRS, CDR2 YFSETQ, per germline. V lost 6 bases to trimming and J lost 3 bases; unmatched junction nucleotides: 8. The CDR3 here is CASTLNGQGYEQYF. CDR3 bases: TGCGCCAGCACCCTGAACGGACAGGGCTACGAGCAGTACTTC.

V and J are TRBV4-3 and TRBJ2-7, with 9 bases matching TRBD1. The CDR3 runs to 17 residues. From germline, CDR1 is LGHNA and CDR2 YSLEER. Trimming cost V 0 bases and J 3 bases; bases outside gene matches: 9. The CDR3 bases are TGCGCCAGCAGCCAAGATCTGGCGGGACAGGGCGACTACGAGCAGTACTTC. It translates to CASSQDLAGQGDYEQYF.

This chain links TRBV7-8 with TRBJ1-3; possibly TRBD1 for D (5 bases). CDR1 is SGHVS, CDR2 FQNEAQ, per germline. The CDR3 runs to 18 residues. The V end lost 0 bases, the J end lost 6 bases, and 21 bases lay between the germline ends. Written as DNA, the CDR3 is TGTGCCAGCAGCTTAGCGACTCGGATCCGGGGGACGGCAAACACCATATATTTT. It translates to CASSLATRIRGTANTIYF.

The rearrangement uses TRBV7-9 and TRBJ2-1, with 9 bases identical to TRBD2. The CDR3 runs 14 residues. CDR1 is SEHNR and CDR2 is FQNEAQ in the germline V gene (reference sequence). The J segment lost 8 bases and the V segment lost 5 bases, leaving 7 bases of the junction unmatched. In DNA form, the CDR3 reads TGTGCCAGCAGCAATCTAGCGGGATTCGATGAGCAGTTCTTC. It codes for CASSNLAGFDEQFF.

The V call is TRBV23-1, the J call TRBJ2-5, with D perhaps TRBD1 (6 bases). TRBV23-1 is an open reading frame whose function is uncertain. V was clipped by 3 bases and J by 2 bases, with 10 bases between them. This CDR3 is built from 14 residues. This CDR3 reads CASSQTGKQETQYF. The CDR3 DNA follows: TGCGCCAGCAGTCAGACAGGAAAGCAAGAGACCCAGTACTTC.

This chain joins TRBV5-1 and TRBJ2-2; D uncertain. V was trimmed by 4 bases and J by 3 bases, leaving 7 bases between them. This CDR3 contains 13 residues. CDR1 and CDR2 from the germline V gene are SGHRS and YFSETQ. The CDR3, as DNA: TGCGCCAGCAGCGAGGCGGACACCGGGGAGCTGTTTTTT. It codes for CASSEADTGELFF.

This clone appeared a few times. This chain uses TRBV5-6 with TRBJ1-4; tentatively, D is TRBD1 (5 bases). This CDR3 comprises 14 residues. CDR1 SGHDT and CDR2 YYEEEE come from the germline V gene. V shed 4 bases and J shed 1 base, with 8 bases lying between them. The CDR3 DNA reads TGTGCCAGCAGCCTTGACAGAACTAATGAAAAACTGTTTTTT. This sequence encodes CASSLDRTNEKLFF.

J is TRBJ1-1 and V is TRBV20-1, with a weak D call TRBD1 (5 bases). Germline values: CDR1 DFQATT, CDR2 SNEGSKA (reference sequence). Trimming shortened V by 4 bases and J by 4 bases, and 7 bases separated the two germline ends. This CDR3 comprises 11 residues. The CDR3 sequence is CSAKGATEAFF. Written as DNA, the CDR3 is TGCAGTGCTAAAGGGGCCACTGAAGCTTTCTTT.

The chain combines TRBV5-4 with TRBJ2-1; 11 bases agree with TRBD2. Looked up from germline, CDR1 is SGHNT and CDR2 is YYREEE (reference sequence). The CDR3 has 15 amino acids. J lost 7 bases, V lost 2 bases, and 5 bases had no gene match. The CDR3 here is CASSLLAGVGNEQFF. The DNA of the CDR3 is TGTGCCAGCAGCTTACTAGCGGGAGTCGGAAATGAGCAGTTCTTC.

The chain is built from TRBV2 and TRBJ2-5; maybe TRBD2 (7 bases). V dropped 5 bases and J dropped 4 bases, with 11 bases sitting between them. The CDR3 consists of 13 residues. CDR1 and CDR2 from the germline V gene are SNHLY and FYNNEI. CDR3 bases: TGTGCCAGCAGTACAGGGAGGGGAGAGACCCAGTACTTC. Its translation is CASSTGRGETQYF.

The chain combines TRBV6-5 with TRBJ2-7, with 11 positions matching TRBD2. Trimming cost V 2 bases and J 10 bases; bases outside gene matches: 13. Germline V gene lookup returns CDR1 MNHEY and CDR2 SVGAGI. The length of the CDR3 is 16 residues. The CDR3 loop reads CASSYQGLADVSGQYF. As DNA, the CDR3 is TGTGCCAGCAGTTACCAGGGACTAGCGGACGTATCGGGACAGTACTTC.

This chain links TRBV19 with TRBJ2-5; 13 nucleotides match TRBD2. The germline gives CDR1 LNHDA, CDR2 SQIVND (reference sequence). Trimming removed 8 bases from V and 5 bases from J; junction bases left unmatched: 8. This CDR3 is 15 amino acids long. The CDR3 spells CASAPGLAGTETQYF. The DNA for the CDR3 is TGTGCCAGTGCGCCGGGACTAGCGGGAACGGAGACCCAGTACTTC.

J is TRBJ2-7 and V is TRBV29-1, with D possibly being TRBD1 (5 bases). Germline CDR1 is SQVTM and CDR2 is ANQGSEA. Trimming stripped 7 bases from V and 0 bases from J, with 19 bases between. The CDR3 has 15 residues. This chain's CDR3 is CSAKLTSDNSYEQYF. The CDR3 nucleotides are TGCAGCGCTAAACTCACATCGGACAACTCCTACGAGCAGTACTTC.

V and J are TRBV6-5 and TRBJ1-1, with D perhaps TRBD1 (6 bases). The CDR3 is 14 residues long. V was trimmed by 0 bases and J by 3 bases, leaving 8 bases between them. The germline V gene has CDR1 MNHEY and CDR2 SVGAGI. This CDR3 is CASSYSGGDTEAFF. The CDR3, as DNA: TGTGCCAGCAGTTACTCAGGGGGGGACACTGAAGCTTTCTTT.

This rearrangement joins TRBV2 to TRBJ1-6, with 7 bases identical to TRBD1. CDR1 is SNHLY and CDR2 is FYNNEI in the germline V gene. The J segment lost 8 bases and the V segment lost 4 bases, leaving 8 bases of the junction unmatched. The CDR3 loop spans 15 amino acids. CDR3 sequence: CASSGQGEGYSPLHF. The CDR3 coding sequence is TGTGCCAGCAGTGGACAGGGTGAGGGGTATTCACCCCTCCACTTT.

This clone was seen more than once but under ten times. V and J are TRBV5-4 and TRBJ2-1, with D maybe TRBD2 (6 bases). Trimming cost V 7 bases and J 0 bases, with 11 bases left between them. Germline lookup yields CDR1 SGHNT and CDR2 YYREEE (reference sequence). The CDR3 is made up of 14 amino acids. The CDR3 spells CASRAGSSYNEQFF. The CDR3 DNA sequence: TGTGCCAGCCGGGCGGGGAGCTCCTACAATGAGCAGTTCTTC.

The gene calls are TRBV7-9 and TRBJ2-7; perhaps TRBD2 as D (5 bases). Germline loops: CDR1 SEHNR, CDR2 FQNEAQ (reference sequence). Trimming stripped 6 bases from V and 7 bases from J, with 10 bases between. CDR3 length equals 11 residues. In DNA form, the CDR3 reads TGTGCCAGCAGTCCGGGGTTTGAGCAGTACTTC. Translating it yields CASSPGFEQYF.